This T cell receptor beta chain was obtained from a study of identical twins. Regarding the study as a whole: There was more out-of-frame TCR alpha sharing in monozygotic twins than models estimated. Clonotypes of the beta chain that were abundant in cord blood carried fewer insertions (memory repertoires showed none).

This clonotype was found many times. No antigen is known for it. cDNA molecules carried unique molecular identifiers, and template switching added a universal primer site. MiXCR was run by TCRdb on the 5' RACE reads, yielding one entry per CDR3 protein. The table includes hundreds of thousands of distinct CDR3 sequences, approximately 6.1% detected once. The sequence came from a man aged 18 to 29 in good health. Sequences were obtained from naive T cells sorted from blood.

The CDR3 region is CSADWMNTEAFF. CDR3 in DNA: TGCAGTGCTGATTGGATGAACACTGAAGCTTTCTTT. This chain uses TRBV20-1 with TRBJ1-1; D not resolved. Germline CDR1 and CDR2: DFQATT and SNEGSKA (reference sequence). The CDR3 has 12 amino acids. Trimming took 5 bases from V and 0 from J, leaving 7 bases between them.